This TCR beta chain was captured by sequencing in a study of neoadjuvant anti-PD-1 for oral cavity cancer. Study summary: Non-progressing patients received a fourth nivolumab dose near day 43, then surgery on days 50-56.

Findings of the study overall: Larger post-treatment preexisting tumor clones tracked with greater tumor shrinkage.

Two replicates per tumor sample, mostly from about 5.2 ug of genomic DNA. TCRdb keeps only in-frame clones here, not all; method: immunoSEQ multiplex PCR. Of 6,000 to 7,000 clones detected, around 48% appear once; the ten largest clones hold about 26%. This clone is termed medium-sized. The antigen is unknown. The TCR sequence derives from a person aged 40-85 years with oral cavity squamous cell carcinoma. The sample was tumor tissue, taken before nivolumab (anti-PD-1) treatment.

CDR3 coding DNA: TGTGCCAGCAGGGACTCTGGAAACACCATATATTTT. Translation gives CASRDSGNTIYF. The chain joins TRBV6-6 to TRBJ1-3; D is ambiguous. Per germline, CDR1 MNHNY and CDR2 SVGAGI (reference sequence). V shed 6 bases and J shed 0 bases, with 3 bases lying between them. The CDR3 covers 12 residues.